These T cell receptor beta chains were read from a single sample in a study of CD8 T cells in Susac syndrome. MiXCR, applied by TCRdb to the immunoSEQ multiplex PCR reads, yields one record per CDR3 protein. Among about 150,000 distinct CDR3 sequences listed, 90% to 97% were seen once. The sequenced sample was CD4+ T cells from PBMCs. Receptors were obtained from a human donor with Susac syndrome. Each CDR3 is given with its conserved first and last residue. D genes are given only for firm matches.

. | TRBJ1-2 | TRBV4-1 | CASSQPTGGYGYTF
. | TRBJ2-1 | TRBV20-1 | CSANPLNSANEQFF
. | TRBJ2-7 | TRBV14 | CASSQERGGPYEQYF
. | TRBJ2-5 | TRBV7-9 | CASSLARLQRHQETQYF
. | TRBJ1-2 | TRBV7-9 | CASSPRWAKGGYTF
. | TRBJ2-6 | TRBV7-9 | CASSLVEANVLTF
TRBD2 | TRBJ2-3 | TRBV2 | CASSEPAGTPGLDTQYF
. | TRBJ2-3 | TRBV7-2 | CASSLVRDEQYF
. | TRBJ1-5 | TRBV19 | CASEYPNQPQHF
TRBD2 | TRBJ2-5 | TRBV20-1 | CSARVGRVEETQYF
. | TRBJ2-3 | TRBV18 | CASSPTTGPTDTQYF
TRBD1 | TRBJ2-7 | TRBV28 | CASSSQGFTAEQYF
. | TRBJ2-5 | TRBV5-6 | CASSSDQSQYF
. | TRBJ2-1 | TRBV7-6 | CASSLDIRASGHEQFF
. | TRBJ2-5 | TRBV6-5 | CASSYSTRGLGETQYF
TRBD1 | TRBJ2-2 | TRBV4-2 | CASSHRDRATNTGELFF
TRBD2 | TRBJ2-7 | TRBV6-5 | CASSPSAGATYEQYF
TRBD2 | TRBJ2-1 | TRBV29-1 | CSVGFLAAYNEQFF
TRBD2 | TRBJ2-1 | TRBV7-2 | CASSLVLGTSYNEQFF
. | TRBJ2-4 | TRBV2 | CASGADGGRLLAKNIQYF
. | TRBJ1-6 | TRBV6-5 | CASHEGNSPLHF
. | TRBJ2-5 | TRBV5-1 | CASSTRTEGTQYF
. | TRBJ2-7 | TRBV11-2 | CASSLAQGTHEQYF
. | TRBJ2-4 | TRBV20-1 | CSAIRTGLNIQYF
. | TRBJ2-7 | TRBV21-1 | CASSIEASPPPTYEQYF
TRBD2 | TRBJ2-5 | TRBV5-1 | CASSPTSGQETQYF
TRBD1 | TRBJ2-7 | TRBV6-2/TRBV6-3 | CASSPRQGMYEQYF
TRBD1 | TRBJ2-3 | TRBV12-3/TRBV12-4 | CASSLGQSTDTQYF
. | TRBJ2-2 | TRBV28 | CASTVRGENTGELFF
. | TRBJ2-3 | TRBV2 | CASSEGLPSTDTQYF
. | TRBJ1-5 | TRBV20-1 | CSDDGSLNQPQHF
. | TRBJ1-2 | TRBV7-9 | CASSNTGLGYTF
TRBD1 | TRBJ2-5 | TRBV28 | CASTSGGQGETQYF
. | TRBJ2-5 | TRBV5-1 | CASSFELGETQYF
. | TRBJ1-4 | TRBV28 | CASSQPRYEKLFF
. | TRBJ2-3 | TRBV28 | CASSPLSASSTPQYF
. | TRBJ1-1 | TRBV18 | CASSPGLQRAEAFF
. | TRBJ2-5 | TRBV20-1 | CSASSGGPETQYF
TRBD1 | TRBJ1-2 | TRBV20-1 | CGPPGQSGGYTF
. | TRBJ2-7 | TRBV3-1 | CASSQTPQGTYEQYF
. | TRBJ2-1 | TRBV7-9 | CASSLDTGGGNEQFF
TRBD2 | TRBJ2-1 | TRBV20-1 | CSVPAGGRVNEQFF
. | TRBJ1-1 | TRBV9 | CASSVAGTQNTEAFF
TRBD2 | TRBJ2-1 | TRBV4-1 | CASSQAGLAGASYNEQFF
. | TRBJ2-3 | TRBV28 | CASRQHSANTQYF
TRBD2 | TRBJ2-3 | TRBV5-1 | CASSLAVAGGADTQYF
TRBD1 | TRBJ1-2 | TRBV29-1 | CSAGRQGRDGYTF
. | TRBJ1-6 | TRBV5-6 | CASSFSSIGTSSYNSPLHF
. | TRBJ1-4 | TRBV27 | CASSLFAESEKLFF